The 18 T cell receptor beta chains given below trace back to one sample, sequenced in a study of cytomegalovirus exposure and HLA in healthy donors. Use of 60 Vbeta and 13 Jbeta primers characterized the PCR. Libraries were prepared by immunoSEQ multiplex PCR; TCRdb keeps only in-frame clonotypes and omits some of them. The sample has 150,000 to 200,000 clones; 85% are singletons. Material: PBMCs. These receptors all stem from a woman in her forties or fifties in good health and CMV-seronegative.

This clone turned up a few times. The J gene is TRBJ1-1, the V gene TRBV30, with 7 bases matching TRBD1. Germline V gives CDR1 GTSNPN, CDR2 SVGIG (reference sequence). The CDR3 runs to 14 residues. V trimming: 4 bases; J trimming: 1 base; junction bases outside the gene matches: 6. The CDR3 nucleotides read TGTGCCTGGAAAAGGGGACAGACGAACACTGAAGCTTTCTTT. Its translation: CAWKRGQTNTEAFF.

This clone was observed a single time. The chain uses TRBV4-2 and TRBJ2-5; D perhaps matches TRBD1 (6 bases). The CDR3 runs 15 residues. Germline V gives CDR1 LGHNA, CDR2 YNFKEQ. V was cut by 0 bases and J by 5 bases, with 13 bases left in between. CDR3: CASSQDGQPGETQYF. The CDR3 coding sequence is TGTGCCAGCAGCCAAGACGGACAGCCCGGGGAGACCCAGTACTTC.

This clone was counted a few times. The rearrangement joins TRBV30 to TRBJ2-5; 7 bases are shared with TRBD2. The germline V gene encodes CDR1 GTSNPN and CDR2 SVGIG (reference sequence). The trim removed 0 bases at V and 3 bases at J, leaving 7 bases unmatched. The CDR3 is made up of 15 amino acids. The CDR3 region has the DNA TGTGCCTGGAGTGTAATAGGGAGGGAGGAAGAGACCCAGTACTTC. It yields the protein CAWSVIGREEETQYF.

The chain employs TRBV19 and TRBJ2-1; TRBD2 matches at 11 bases. With 3 bases clipped from V and 15 bases from J, the junction kept 10 bases outside the gene matches. CDR3 length equals 14 residues. Germline V CDR1 and CDR2: LNHDA, SQIVND (reference sequence). CDR3 sequence (DNA): TGTGCCAGTAGTATTCCGGGACTAGCGGAAACGTCGTTCTTC. Residues: CASSIPGLAETSFF.

The CDR3 loop reads CASSYRVQETQYF. The CDR3 coding sequence is TGTGCCAGCAGTTATCGGGTCCAAGAGACCCAGTACTTC. The V and J genes are TRBV27 and TRBJ2-5; D call uncertain. The germline V gene encodes CDR1 MNHEY and CDR2 SMNVEV (reference sequence). This CDR3 has 13 residues. Trimming removed 4 bases at V and 1 base at J, with 7 bases between.

This clone has just one count. The V call is TRBV27, the J call TRBJ2-3; D is possibly TRBD2 (5 bases). The CDR3 spans 17 residues. The germline V gene has CDR1 MNHEY and CDR2 SMNVEV (reference sequence). Trimming cost V 5 bases and J 1 base, with 19 bases left between them. Here the CDR3 reads CASSPIPSSGGTDTQYF. CDR3 DNA: TGTGCCAGCAGTCCAATCCCCTCCAGCGGAGGCACAGATACGCAGTATTTT.

The gene calls are TRBV27 and TRBJ1-6, with D maybe TRBD1 (6 bases). Germline V lookup: CDR1 MNHEY, CDR2 SMNVEV (reference sequence). The CDR3 extends over 15 amino acids. Trimming pared 2 bases from V and 8 bases from J, leaving 13 bases between. CDR3 in DNA: TGTGCCAGCAGTTTAAGACAGAAGGGGGATTCACCCCTCCACTTT. Translating gives CASSLRQKGDSPLHF.

This clone is a singleton in its sample. The rearrangement joins TRBV19 to TRBJ2-7, with TRBD1 identical over 7 bases. This CDR3 has 13 amino acids. Germline V lookup: CDR1 LNHDA, CDR2 SQIVND (reference sequence). Trimming removed 5 bases from V and 1 base from J; junction bases left unmatched: 2. The CDR3 DNA reads TGTGCCAGTAGTGGGACAGCTTCCTACGAGCAGTACTTC. Translation: CASSGTASYEQYF.

The rearrangement joins TRBV28 to TRBJ2-3, with D hard to call. The CDR3 runs 15 residues. Germline assignment: CDR1 MDHEN and CDR2 SYDVKM. The V gene lost 3 bases and the J gene lost 1 base, with 11 bases spanning the gap. CDR3 loop: CASSFRLVRTDTQYF. In nucleotides, the CDR3 is TGTGCCAGCAGTTTTCGGCTAGTTCGCACAGATACGCAGTATTTT.

The V and J genes are TRBV6-5 and TRBJ1-1; D perhaps matches TRBD1 (6 bases). V lost 2 bases, J lost 1 base, and 11 bases lay in between. Per the germline V gene, CDR1 is MNHEY and CDR2 is SVGAGI. The CDR3 sequence is 15 residues long. Here the CDR3 DNA reads TGTGCCAGCAGTTACGAGGGGGTGGGGAACACTGAAGCTTTCTTT. Its translation: CASSYEGVGNTEAFF.

The chain couples TRBV28 to TRBJ1-2; 7 bases line up with TRBD1. CDR3 size: 16 residues. V trimming: 4 bases; J trimming: 6 bases; junction bases outside the gene matches: 14. Germline V lookup: CDR1 MDHEN, CDR2 SYDVKM. CDR3 sequence: CASSSPRGLPFNGYTF. CDR3 DNA sequence: TGTGCCAGCAGTTCGCCCAGGGGGTTGCCTTTTAATGGCTACACCTTC.

The chain is built from TRBV9 and TRBJ1-3, with D maybe TRBD1 (6 bases). The germline CDR1 and CDR2 sequences are SGDLS and YYNGEE. The V end lost 0 bases, the J end lost 3 bases, and 13 bases lay between the germline ends. This CDR3 region has 16 residues. The CDR3 sequence: CASSVGDTSLGNTIYF. The CDR3 DNA reads as TGTGCCAGCAGCGTAGGGGACACCAGTCTTGGAAACACCATATATTTT.

The rearrangement joins TRBV19 to TRBJ1-1; D ambiguous. The CDR3 contains 13 residues. Germline V lookup: CDR1 LNHDA, CDR2 SQIVND (reference sequence). V lost 3 bases to trimming and J lost 1 base, with 6 bases between them. Here the CDR3 reads CASSMTGNTEAFF. The CDR3 DNA sequence: TGTGCCAGTAGTATGACGGGGAACACTGAAGCTTTCTTT.

This chain links TRBV30 with TRBJ2-6; TRBD1 matches at 9 bases. CDR1 is GTSNPN, CDR2 SVGIG, per germline (reference sequence). CDR3 size: 17 residues. Trimming removed 6 bases from V and 2 bases from J; junction bases left unmatched: 11. This chain's CDR3 is CACSRDRAIAGANVLTF. In nucleotides, the CDR3 is TGTGCCTGTAGCAGGGACAGGGCAATAGCTGGGGCCAACGTCCTGACTTTC.

The chain is built from TRBV5-1 and TRBJ1-4; 7 bases match TRBD1. Per germline, CDR1 SGHRS and CDR2 YFSETQ. The CDR3 has 15 residues. V shed 7 bases, J shed 3 bases, and the junction held 9 bases outside the gene matches. CDR3 in amino acids: CASSYLGQPNEKLFF. The CDR3 region has the DNA TGCGCCAGCTCTTATCTGGGACAGCCTAATGAAAAACTGTTTTTT. The whole variable domain, remainder taken from reference TRBV5-1 and TRBJ1-4, is KAGVTQTPRYLIKTRGQQVTLSCSPISGHRSVSWYQQTPGQGLQFLFEYFSETQRNKGNFPGRFSGRQFSNSRSEMNVSTLELGDSALYLCASSYLGQPNEKLFFGSGTQLSVL.

The chain carries TRBV28 and TRBJ1-5, with 7 bases aligning to TRBD1. V lost 4 bases to trimming and J lost 0 bases; unmatched junction nucleotides: 12. Per germline, CDR1 MDHEN and CDR2 SYDVKM. The CDR3 loop spans 18 amino acids. CDR3 sequence reads: CASSSRNRGSVSNQPQHF. The CDR3 DNA reads TGTGCCAGCAGTTCTCGCAACAGGGGTTCCGTTAGCAATCAGCCCCAGCATTTT.

The V and J genes are TRBV6-5 and TRBJ2-3, with D tentatively TRBD1 (5 bases). CDR3 length: 15 amino acids. Germline V lookup: CDR1 MNHEY, CDR2 SVGAGI. V was trimmed by 6 bases and J by 0 bases, leaving 13 bases between them. CDR3 region: CASRARGSSTDTQYF. The CDR3 coding sequence is TGTGCCAGCAGAGCAAGGGGTAGCAGCACAGATACGCAGTATTTT.

The chain links TRBV5-1 to TRBJ2-3; 9 bases map to TRBD2. The CDR3 is made up of 16 amino acids. The germline gives CDR1 SGHRS, CDR2 YFSETQ. The V segment lost 3 bases and the J segment 2 bases; nucleotides outside the gene matches: 7. The CDR3 region has the DNA TGCGCCAGCAGCTCAGAGACTAGCGGATACACAGATACGCAGTATTTT. Protein: CASSSETSGYTDTQYF.